These 25 T cell receptor beta chains share one sample of origin, sequenced in a study of human T cells and chemical hapten exposure. TCRdb reprocessed the RACE reads via MiXCR and lists one record per CDR3 protein. The data hold 80,000 to 100,000 distinct CDR3 sequences, with 10% to 13% observed a single time. This sample's time point: patch test 3, about 24 weeks after DPC sensitization. Regarding treatment: therapeutic diphenylcyclopropenone sensitization with weekly scalp DPC. The specimen was whole blood, collected in connection with sensitization to the hapten diphenylcyclopropenone (DPC). These TCRs come from a woman aged 50 to 60 with alopecia areata. Some clones in this sample may be carry-over from other donors' samples.

This clonotype was seen at least ten times. The chain carries TRBV30 and TRBJ2-5; D uncertain. Trimming took 3 bases from V and 4 from J, leaving 12 bases between them. This CDR3 is built from 13 residues. Germline V gene sequence: CDR1 GTSNPN, CDR2 SVGIG (reference sequence). In DNA, the CDR3 is TGTGCCTGGAGGAAGCTAGGTCCAGAGACCCAGTACTTC. Translation gives CAWRKLGPETQYF. The variable domain in full, completed from reference TRBV30 and TRBJ2-5, reads SQTIHQWPATLVQPVGSPLSLECTVEGTSNPNLYWYRQAAGRGLQLLFYSVGIGQISSEVPQNLSASRPQDRQFILSSKKLLLSDSGFYLCAWRKLGPETQYFGPGTRLLVL.

With respect to this clonotype: A much larger clone lies a single base off, so this may be a read error. The J gene is TRBJ2-4, the V gene TRBV12-3 or TRBV12-4; D might be TRBD2 (5 bases). V lost 0 bases, J lost 7 bases, and 10 bases lay in between. The CDR3 has 14 amino acids. CDR3 DNA sequence: TGTGCCAGCAGTTTAGCGGGAGCTCCGAACATTCAGTACTTC. Amino acids: CASSLAGAPNIQYF.

The CDR3, as DNA: TGTGCCAGCAGCTTGACAGGGGACCAGTCCTACGAGCAGTACTTC. This encodes CASSLTGDQSYEQYF. The chain carries TRBV3-2 and TRBJ2-7; TRBD1 is the table's D call and was not checked against the DNA. TRBV3-2 is a listed pseudogene. The CDR3 is 15 amino acids.

This clonotype was recorded many times. This chain connects TRBV30 to TRBJ1-4, with no clear D. This CDR3 region has 15 residues. The V and J ends lost 0 bases and 7 bases respectively, with 15 bases between them. Looked up from germline, CDR1 is GTSNPN and CDR2 is SVGIG (reference sequence). The CDR3 DNA follows: TGTGCCTGGAGTGTAGGTAGAACATCCGGTGAAAAACTGTTTTTT. Its translation is CAWSVGRTSGEKLFF.

This clonotype was found many times. V usage is TRBV7-9 and J usage is TRBJ2-1; 10 bases align to TRBD2. This CDR3 spans 16 amino acids. V was clipped by 4 bases and J by 0 bases; unmatched bases: 3. The V gene's germline CDR1 is SEHNR and CDR2 FQNEAQ (reference sequence). CDR3 nucleotides: TGTGCCAGCAGCTCCCTAGCGGGGGTCTCCTACAATGAGCAGTTCTTC. Its protein product is CASSSLAGVSYNEQFF.

In the case of this clonotype: Given a much more abundant clone one base away, this may be a read error. The V call is TRBV11-2, the J call TRBJ2-1; TRBD2 aligns across 7 bases. Per germline, CDR1 SGHAT and CDR2 FQNNGV. The CDR3 loop spans 18 amino acids. CDR3: CAGSLVPSGGSSYNEQFF. CDR3 sequence (DNA): TGTGCCGGCAGCTTAGTCCCCTCCGGCGGGAGCTCCTACAATGAGCAGTTCTTC.

This clonotype was seen more than once but under ten times. The rearrangement joins TRBV29-1 to TRBJ2-1, with 10 bases matching TRBD1. Germline values: CDR1 SQVTM, CDR2 ANQGSEA. Trimming took 4 bases from V and 10 from J; bases not matched to a gene: 7. This CDR3 has 13 residues. The CDR3 region has the DNA TGCAGCGTTGGACAGGGGGCTGGGGACGAGCAGTTCTTC. Amino acid sequence: CSVGQGAGDEQFF.

The chain employs TRBV28 and TRBJ1-6, with no clear D. Germline CDR1 and CDR2: MDHEN and SYDVKM. Trimming removed 3 bases at V and 7 bases at J, with 16 bases between. The CDR3 is 16 amino acids. The CDR3 sequence is CASSFLARRGNSPLHF. CDR3 coding DNA: TGTGCCAGCAGTTTTTTGGCCCGACGCGGGAATTCACCCCTCCACTTT.

This clonotype was detected many times. The V call is TRBV20-1, the J call TRBJ1-2; D is possibly TRBD1 (5 bases). V was trimmed by 6 bases and J by 8 bases, leaving 19 bases between them. Germline lookup yields CDR1 DFQATT and CDR2 SNEGSKA (reference sequence). CDR3 length: 13 amino acids. The CDR3 coding sequence is TGCAGTGCCCCTGCGGACTGGGGCGCCGGCTACACCTTC. Its translation: CSAPADWGAGYTF.

This rearrangement joins TRBV12-3 or TRBV12-4 to TRBJ1-6; D is ambiguous. V gave up 8 bases and J gave up 7 bases, with 12 bases separating them. The CDR3 consists of 13 residues. The CDR3 sequence is CASGRSLNSPLHF. CDR3 nucleotides: TGTGCCAGCGGACGGTCCCTAAATTCACCCCTCCACTTT.

V is TRBV27 and J is TRBJ2-1, with D maybe TRBD2 (6 bases). The CDR3 sequence is 14 residues long. V lost 7 bases to trimming and J lost 6 bases, with 16 bases between them. CDR1 and CDR2 from the germline V gene are MNHEY and SMNVEV (reference sequence). The chain's CDR3 is CASTRWGGVNEQFF. In nucleotides, the CDR3 is TGTGCCAGCACCCGGTGGGGAGGTGTCAATGAGCAGTTCTTC.

This clonotype was seen only a few times. V is TRBV28 and J is TRBJ2-7, with D perhaps given as TRBD1 or TRBD2 (5 bases each). The CDR3 is 14 amino acids. The germline V gene has CDR1 MDHEN and CDR2 SYDVKM. Trimming cost V 7 bases and J 2 bases, with 15 bases left between them. The CDR3 loop reads CASTPRGGPYEQYF. The CDR3 coding sequence is TGTGCCAGCACCCCCCGTGGGGGTCCCTACGAGCAGTACTTC.

The chain is built from TRBV6-6 and TRBJ2-2; TRBD1 might be the D (7 bases). CDR1 and CDR2 (germline): MNHNY, SVGAGI (reference sequence). The CDR3 is 15 residues long. V was trimmed by 6 bases and J by 6 bases, leaving 17 bases between them. In DNA form, the CDR3 reads TGTGCCAGCAGCCAGACAGGGAGGCCGGCCGGGGAGCTGTTTTTT. This translates into CASSQTGRPAGELFF.

This clonotype was counted between two and nine times. The V and J genes are TRBV5-1 and TRBJ2-3, with 7 nucleotides matching TRBD1. CDR1 and CDR2 (germline): SGHRS, YFSETQ. The CDR3 totals 16 residues. V trimming: 3 bases; J trimming: 0 bases; junction bases outside the gene matches: 7. The CDR3 DNA reads as TGCGCCAGCAGCTCTGGGACAGCTTCTAGCACAGATACGCAGTATTTT. This gives the protein CASSSGTASSTDTQYF.

This clonotype has at least ten counts. This chain connects TRBV7-9 to TRBJ1-1, with a possible D match to TRBD1 (5 bases). The length of the CDR3 is 14 residues. The germline V gene has CDR1 SEHNR and CDR2 FQNEAQ (reference sequence). Between the trimmed V and J ends, which lost 7 bases and 2 bases, there was a span of 14 bases. In DNA form, the CDR3 reads TGTGCCAGCAACCCAAACCGGGACAACACTGAAGCTTTCTTT. Amino acids: CASNPNRDNTEAFF.

This clonotype was counted many times. The chain has TRBV20-1 and TRBJ2-7, with TRBD2 matching over 9 bases. V shed 1 base, J shed 4 bases, and the junction held 8 bases outside the gene matches. CDR1 and CDR2 from the germline V gene are DFQATT and SNEGSKA (reference sequence). This CDR3 spans 15 amino acids. CDR3 nucleotide sequence: TGCAGTGCTAGAGCTAGGCCTAGCGGGATTTACGAGCAGTACTTC. Protein sequence: CSARARPSGIYEQYF.

This chain joins TRBV27 and TRBJ2-3; D unresolved. Germline values: CDR1 MNHEY, CDR2 SMNVEV (reference sequence). The CDR3 is made up of 10 amino acids. V lost 7 bases and J 6 bases, leaving 5 bases between the germline ends. This CDR3 is CASTPDTQYF. The DNA of the CDR3 is TGTGCCAGCACCCCCGATACGCAGTATTTT.

This clonotype was found many times. The chain employs TRBV4-1 and TRBJ1-2, with TRBD1 identical over 10 bases. Germline V CDR1 and CDR2: MGHRA, YSYEKL. CDR3 length equals 17 residues. J gave up 3 bases and V 0 bases, and 7 bases lay outside the gene matches. As DNA, the CDR3 is TGCGCCAGCAGCCAAGATCGACAGGGGGCGCAAGACTATGGCTACACCTTC. It specifies CASSQDRQGAQDYGYTF.

V and J are TRBV6-5 and TRBJ2-7; weak D call: TRBD1 (6 bases). This CDR3 comprises 15 residues. Trimming cost V 6 bases and J 0 bases, with 15 bases left between them. From germline, CDR1 is MNHEY and CDR2 SVGAGI. Written as DNA, the CDR3 is TGTGCCAGCAGGACCGGGACACCCCGCTCCTACGAGCAGTACTTC. Translated, it gives CASRTGTPRSYEQYF.

This clonotype occurred a few times. The chain uses TRBV20-1 and TRBJ2-2, with TRBD2 matching over 7 bases. Trimming took 5 bases from V and 0 from J; bases not matched to a gene: 6. In germline, CDR1 is DFQATT, CDR2 SNEGSKA (reference sequence). CDR3 length: 15 amino acids. The CDR3 region is CSAPPSGPNTGELFF. The CDR3 bases are TGCAGTGCTCCCCCTAGCGGTCCGAACACCGGGGAGCTGTTTTTT.

V usage is TRBV29-1 and J usage is TRBJ1-1, with D hard to call. In germline, CDR1 is SQVTM, CDR2 ANQGSEA. The CDR3 covers 14 residues. The V gene lost 6 bases and the J gene lost 5 bases, with 19 bases spanning the gap. The CDR3 spells CSVGSGLLRTEAFF. For the CDR3, the DNA is TGCAGCGTGGGCTCCGGCCTCCTCAGAACTGAAGCTTTCTTT.

CDR3 protein: CSVAGAVGNTIYF. Written as DNA, the CDR3 is TGCAGCGTCGCAGGGGCAGTTGGAAACACCATATATTTT. The chain links TRBV29-1 to TRBJ1-3, with D perhaps matching TRBD1 (6 bases). The germline V gene encodes CDR1 SQVTM and CDR2 ANQGSEA. The V and J ends lost 6 bases and 3 bases respectively, with 12 bases between them. This CDR3 contains 13 residues.

The sample holds many counts of this clonotype. The chain couples TRBV30 to TRBJ1-6; D call uncertain. Trimming pared 4 bases from V and 5 bases from J, leaving 12 bases between. This CDR3 region has 14 residues. The germline CDR1 and CDR2 sequences are GTSNPN and SVGIG (reference sequence). The CDR3 sequence is CAWTASVNNSPLHF. CDR3 DNA: TGTGCCTGGACGGCATCTGTTAATAATTCACCCCTCCACTTT.

The chain couples TRBV27 to TRBJ1-3, with 9 bases matching TRBD1. V lost 5 bases, J lost 0 bases, and 11 bases stayed unmatched. CDR1 is MNHEY, CDR2 SMNVEV, per germline (reference sequence). This CDR3 region has 18 residues. In nucleotides, the CDR3 is TGTGCCAGCAGTCCCAGCCAGGGACAGGGCTTCTCTGGAAACACCATATATTTT. The encoded protein is CASSPSQGQGFSGNTIYF.

This clonotype was recorded a few times. The genes are TRBV29-1 and TRBJ2-7; D may be TRBD2 (6 bases). The germline V gene has CDR1 SQVTM and CDR2 ANQGSEA. This CDR3 is 12 amino acids long. The V and J ends lost 6 bases and 6 bases respectively, with 15 bases between them. Here the CDR3 DNA reads TGCAGCGTAAGAGGAGGGGATGGCGAGCAGTACTTC. This translates into CSVRGGDGEQYF.